This entry describes one T cell receptor (beta chain). Original processing methods: It was from reference gene primer amplification that nucleated cell counts were estimated. This table comes from immunoSEQ multiplex PCR, and its TCRdb copy is limited to in-frame clones, with some not included. V, J and clone size reflect that table, while D and trimming were determined from the DNA. Of roughly 54,000 clones in the sample, 86% were seen once. The sample is drawn from a study of blood T cell repertoires in COVID-19. Study in general: COVID-19 samples from acute and convalescent phases originated in the United States, Italy and Spain. The cDNA or gDNA used as material had been derived from T cells, B-cell-depleted T cells, or PBMCs.

Looked up from germline, CDR1 is LGHDT and CDR2 is YNNKEL (reference sequence). The CDR3 spans 13 residues. V lost 4 bases to trimming and J lost 4 bases, with 10 bases between them. Sequencing used peripheral blood. The rearrangement joins TRBV3-1 (or the pseudogene TRBV3-2) to TRBJ1-2; D possibly corresponds to TRBD1 (5 bases). This TCR came from a woman aged 60-75 years with acute or convalescent COVID-19. In DNA, the CDR3 is TGTGCCAGCAGCCGACAGCTACTCTATGGCTACACCTTC. Translating gives CASSRQLLYGYTF.